These 28 T cell receptor beta chains were all obtained from the same sample, sequenced in a study of cytomegalovirus exposure and HLA in healthy donors. The primer mix had 60 Vbeta and 13 Jbeta primers. Assay used: immunoSEQ multiplex PCR; TCRdb lists only in-frame clones, some missing. The table includes some 180,000 clones, 12% detected once. The sample comprised PBMCs. The receptors were gathered from a man aged 45 to 65 in good health and CMV-seropositive.

The rearrangement links TRBV7-2 to TRBJ1-2; a weak D match, TRBD1 (6 bases). The V gene lost 3 bases and the J gene lost 8 bases, with 13 bases spanning the gap. The CDR3 length is 13 residues. Germline V CDR1 and CDR2: SGHTA, FQGNSA. The CDR3 loop is CASSFNRVGGYTF. The CDR3 coding sequence is TGTGCCAGCAGCTTCAACAGGGTCGGAGGCTACACCTTC.

The V gene is TRBV9, the J gene TRBJ1-1; D possibly corresponds to TRBD1 (6 bases). The CDR3 loop spans 14 amino acids. Per the germline V gene, CDR1 is SGDLS and CDR2 is YYNGEE. With 4 bases removed from V and 10 bases from J, the gap between germline ends came to 20 bases. DNA of the CDR3: TGTGCCAGCAGCCCCGGCAGGGGCTCCCACGGAGCTTTCTTT. It codes for CASSPGRGSHGAFF.

This clone appeared a few times. CDR3 coding DNA: TGTGCCAGCAGCCAGGGTCGAACTGAAGCTTTCTTT. Translating it yields CASSQGRTEAFF. The V gene is TRBV7-9, the J gene TRBJ1-1, with D maybe TRBD1 (5 bases). This CDR3 has 12 amino acids. With 5 bases removed from V and 5 bases from J, the gap between germline ends came to 9 bases. The germline V gene has CDR1 SEHNR and CDR2 FQNEAQ (reference sequence).

This clone was seen a handful of times. This rearrangement joins TRBV19 to TRBJ2-7, with D perhaps matching TRBD1 (5 bases). V was clipped by 3 bases and J by 6 bases, with 12 bases between them. From germline, CDR1 is LNHDA and CDR2 SQIVND (reference sequence). CDR3 length: 13 residues. The CDR3 here is CASSIDRGSEQYF. The CDR3 nucleotides are TGTGCCAGTAGTATCGACAGAGGCTCCGAGCAGTACTTC.

The V call is TRBV12-5, the J call TRBJ1-4; D uncertain. Germline loops: CDR1 LGHNT, CDR2 FRNRAP. Trimming cost V 5 bases and J 5 bases, with 6 bases left between them. The CDR3 is 12 amino acids. The CDR3 coding sequence is TGTGCTAGTGGTCTCGAGAATGAAAAACTGTTTTTT. Residues: CASGLENEKLFF.

V usage is TRBV5-6 and J usage is TRBJ2-2; 7 nucleotides match TRBD1. CDR3 length equals 17 residues. V lost 0 bases and J lost 4; bases outside the gene matches: 9. Per the germline V gene, CDR1 is SGHDT and CDR2 is YYEEEE. CDR3 loop: CASSLARQGGRTGELFF. In DNA, the CDR3 is TGTGCCAGCAGCTTGGCCCGACAGGGTGGTCGCACCGGGGAGCTGTTTTTT. The full variable domain, its missing parts supplied by reference TRBV5-6 and TRBJ2-2, is DAGVTQSPTHLIKTRGQQVTLRCSPKSGHDTVSWYQQALGQGPQFIFQYYEEEERQRGNFPDRFSGHQFPNYSSELNVNALLLGDSALYLCASSLARQGGRTGELFFGEGSRLTVL.

A word on this clone: At the DNA level, this CDR3 is encoded by other sequences in the same sample as well. The CDR3 DNA sequence: TGCGCCAGCAGCTTGGCTAGCGGGGGCACAGATACGCAGTATTTT. Its translation is CASSLASGGTDTQYF. The V call is TRBV5-1, the J call TRBJ2-3; TRBD2 matches 9 bases. CDR1 is SGHRS, CDR2 YFSETQ, per germline. The CDR3 length is 15 residues. Trimming removed 0 bases from V and 1 base from J; junction bases left unmatched: 0. Drawing the rest from reference TRBV5-1 and TRBJ2-3, the complete variable domain is KAGVTQTPRYLIKTRGQQVTLSCSPISGHRSVSWYQQTPGQGLQFLFEYFSETQRNKGNFPGRFSGRQFSNSRSEMNVSTLELGDSALYLCASSLASGGTDTQYFGPGTRLTVL.

This clone was seen a handful of times. The chain uses TRBV6-1 and TRBJ1-1; D may be TRBD1 (5 bases). Trimming removed 3 bases from V and 2 bases from J, with 13 bases in between. Per the germline V gene, CDR1 is MNHNS and CDR2 is SASEGT. The CDR3 runs to 15 residues. DNA for the CDR3: TGTGCCAGCAGTGAGGGGCCTAACCTTAACACTGAAGCTTTCTTT. Its protein is CASSEGPNLNTEAFF.

This chain connects TRBV27 to TRBJ1-2; D uncertain. The CDR3 sequence is 13 residues long. V was cut by 6 bases and J by 8 bases, with 16 bases left in between. Germline assignment: CDR1 MNHEY and CDR2 SMNVEV (reference sequence). The DNA of the CDR3 is TGTGCCAGCAGCCCCAGAGGTGCCGGGGGCTACACCTTC. This translates into CASSPRGAGGYTF.

This clone was found a few times. V is TRBV4-1 and J is TRBJ2-2, with 9 bases identical to TRBD2. Germline assignment: CDR1 MGHRA and CDR2 YSYEKL. Trimming cost V 4 bases and J 3 bases; bases outside gene matches: 24. The CDR3 runs 22 residues. CDR3 loop: CASSPRLSQGLAGRVHTGELFF. In DNA, the CDR3 is TGCGCCAGCAGCCCCAGACTTAGCCAGGGACTAGCAGGTAGAGTTCACACCGGGGAGCTGTTTTTT.

In its sample, this clone was seen a few times. The chain combines TRBV4-3 with TRBJ1-5; the D gene is possibly TRBD1 (6 bases). V was trimmed by 6 bases and J by 6 bases, leaving 18 bases between them. CDR1 is LGHNA and CDR2 is YSLEER in the germline V gene. CDR3 length: 15 residues. For the CDR3, the DNA is TGCGCCAGCAGACCTGACAGGTACGATCCTCAGCCCCAGCATTTT. Translation: CASRPDRYDPQPQHF.

This clone was picked up a small number of times. This chain's CDR3 is CASSEGTDTEAFF. The CDR3 nucleotides are TGTGCCAGCAGTGAAGGGACAGACACTGAAGCTTTCTTT. The V call is TRBV25-1, the J call TRBJ1-1; 7 bases are shared with TRBD1. The CDR3 is 13 amino acids. Looked up from germline, CDR1 is MGHDK and CDR2 is SYGVNS. V was clipped by 2 bases and J by 3 bases; unmatched bases: 0.

This clone was observed a handful of times. This rearrangement joins TRBV2 to TRBJ1-6; 7 bases align to TRBD1. The J segment lost 6 bases and the V segment lost 6 bases, leaving 5 bases of the junction unmatched. The CDR3 consists of 14 residues. CDR1 and CDR2 (germline): SNHLY, FYNNEI. The CDR3 region is CASSLGTANSPLHF. For the CDR3, the DNA is TGTGCCAGCAGCCTAGGGACAGCTAATTCACCCCTCCACTTT.

This clone was observed a handful of times. This chain joins TRBV7-2 and TRBJ1-1, with TRBD1 matching over 7 bases. The germline V gene has CDR1 SGHTA and CDR2 FQGNSA. The V gene end was trimmed by 7 bases and the J gene end by 0 bases; junction bases not matched to a gene: 5. The CDR3 runs 14 residues. CDR3 sequence: CASIKDRLNTEAFF. The CDR3 DNA sequence: TGTGCCAGCATCAAGGACAGGTTGAACACTGAAGCTTTCTTT.

The chain combines TRBV5-1 with TRBJ2-1; 12 nucleotides match TRBD2. CDR1 SGHRS and CDR2 YFSETQ come from the germline V gene. The J segment lost 9 bases and the V segment lost 4 bases, leaving 11 bases of the junction unmatched. This CDR3 comprises 16 residues. The CDR3 reads CASSHRTSGEKGEQFF. The DNA of the CDR3 is TGCGCCAGCAGCCATCGGACTAGCGGGGAAAAGGGTGAGCAGTTCTTC.

The chain uses TRBV6-1 and TRBJ2-7, with D unclear. This CDR3 has 12 residues. Germline-derived CDR1 and CDR2 are MNHNS and SASEGT. Trimming left V 4 bases short and J 6 bases short, with 10 bases between. The CDR3 DNA sequence: TGTGCCAGCAGTGTCGAACGGAGCGAGCAGTACTTC. Protein sequence: CASSVERSEQYF.

This clone was counted only a few times. The rearrangement joins TRBV28 to TRBJ1-1; 8 bases align to TRBD1. The CDR3 extends over 14 amino acids. The V gene's germline CDR1 is MDHEN and CDR2 SYDVKM. Trimming cost V 8 bases and J 0 bases; bases outside gene matches: 5. CDR3 DNA sequence: TGTGCCAGCGGGACAGGATTTATGAACACTGAAGCTTTCTTT. It yields the protein CASGTGFMNTEAFF.

This clone was observed a handful of times. V and J are TRBV5-6 and TRBJ1-5, with D uncertain. Germline CDR1 is SGHDT and CDR2 is YYEEEE. Trimming took off 4 bases at V and 1 base at J, with 9 bases between the two ends. This CDR3 contains 14 residues. CDR3 region: CASSPGGSNQPQHF. CDR3 DNA: TGTGCCAGCAGCCCGGGTGGGAGCAATCAGCCCCAGCATTTT. The full variable domain, its missing parts supplied by reference TRBV5-6 and TRBJ1-5, is DAGVTQSPTHLIKTRGQQVTLRCSPKSGHDTVSWYQQALGQGPQFIFQYYEEEERQRGNFPDRFSGHQFPNYSSELNVNALLLGDSALYLCASSPGGSNQPQHFGDGTRLSIL.

This clone appeared a few times. The chain carries TRBV9 and TRBJ2-5; a weak D match, TRBD2 (7 bases). V was trimmed by 8 bases and J by 5 bases, leaving 19 bases between them. From germline, CDR1 is SGDLS and CDR2 YYNGEE. The CDR3 runs 14 residues. CDR3 in amino acids: CASGGADSRETQYF. DNA of the CDR3: TGTGCCAGTGGGGGGGCAGATTCCCGGGAGACCCAGTACTTC.

The chain joins TRBV6-1 to TRBJ2-1, with 13 bases matching TRBD2. With V trimmed by 4 bases and J by 10 bases, 7 bases remained unmatched. This CDR3 has 15 amino acids. Germline lookup yields CDR1 MNHNS and CDR2 SASEGT. CDR3 coding DNA: TGTGCCAGCAGTGCTCCGGGACTAGCGGGACTAGAGCAGTTCTTC. It yields the protein CASSAPGLAGLEQFF.

This clone has a handful of counts. This chain joins TRBV14 and TRBJ1-4; perhaps TRBD1 as D (6 bases). The CDR3 length is 16 residues. Germline V gene lookup returns CDR1 SGHDN and CDR2 FVKESK. Trimming stripped 0 bases from V and 8 bases from J, with 16 bases between. This chain's CDR3 is CASSQDPQGSREKLFF. The CDR3 coding sequence is TGTGCCAGCAGCCAAGATCCCCAGGGGTCACGGGAAAAACTGTTTTTT.

This clone was picked up many times. One end of the junction varies from germline; a read error may be responsible. The genes are TRBV10-3 and TRBJ2-2; tentatively, D is TRBD1 (6 bases). Germline CDR1 reads ENHRY; CDR2 reads SYGVKD. The CDR3 totals 14 residues. CDR3 in DNA: TGTGCCAGCAGTTTCCAGGGGCTCACCGGGGAGCTGTTTTTT. This encodes CASSFQGLTGELFF.

This clone was seen a few times. The genes are TRBV10-3 and TRBJ2-2, with 8 bases matching TRBD1. Trimming cost V 6 bases and J 4 bases; bases outside gene matches: 4. The CDR3 runs to 14 residues. Germline loops: CDR1 ENHRY, CDR2 SYGVKD. For the CDR3, the DNA is TGTGCCATCAGATGGACAGGGTCCACCGGGGAGCTGTTTTTT. It yields the protein CAIRWTGSTGELFF.

In its sample, this clone was seen many times. The CDR3 nucleotides are TGTGCCAGCAGCTTAGGGGCCGGCTTCACAGATACGCAGTATTTT. Translation: CASSLGAGFTDTQYF. The chain employs TRBV7-9 and TRBJ2-3, with no clear D. With 1 base removed from V and 2 bases from J, the gap between germline ends came to 10 bases. The germline V gene encodes CDR1 SEHNR and CDR2 FQNEAQ (reference sequence). The CDR3 runs to 15 residues.

This rearrangement joins TRBV30 to TRBJ2-1; D is unresolved. CDR3 length: 13 residues. The V gene's germline CDR1 is GTSNPN and CDR2 SVGIG (reference sequence). The CDR3 region has the DNA TGTGCTAGGAACCATGGCCCGGGCAATGAGCAGTTCTTC. This sequence encodes CARNHGPGNEQFF.

The chain joins TRBV19 to TRBJ2-3; 8 positions agree with TRBD1. Looked up from germline, CDR1 is LNHDA and CDR2 is SQIVND (reference sequence). With V trimmed by 2 bases and J by 4 bases, 8 bases remained unmatched. CDR3 length equals 16 residues. DNA for the CDR3: TGTGCCAGTAGTATAAGCCCGTCAGGGGGCCCAGATACGCAGTATTTT. Protein product: CASSISPSGGPDTQYF.

This clone occurred a few times. The gene calls are TRBV27 and TRBJ1-6; D remains unclear. Deletions cut 3 bases from V and 10 bases from J, with 13 bases between. This CDR3 has 14 amino acids. Per germline, CDR1 MNHEY and CDR2 SMNVEV (reference sequence). The DNA for the CDR3 is TGTGCCAGCAGTTTGAAGAGAGGAATATCACCCCTCCACTTT. Translating gives CASSLKRGISPLHF.

The gene calls are TRBV6-1 and TRBJ2-7, with 7 bases aligning to TRBD1. Germline values: CDR1 MNHNS, CDR2 SASEGT. The CDR3 loop spans 13 amino acids. The J segment lost 2 bases and the V segment lost 8 bases, leaving 6 bases of the junction unmatched. As DNA, the CDR3 is TGTGCCAGCGGCAGGGGGTCACCCTACGAGCAGTACGTC. Translating it yields CASGRGSPYEQYV.